This T cell receptor beta chain was identified during a study of blood T cell repertoires in COVID-19. Study information: Donors in the United States, Italy and Spain gave samples during acute or convalescent COVID-19.

Germline V CDR1 and CDR2: KGHSH, LQKENI. V was cut by 2 bases and J by 1 base, with 14 bases left in between. The length of the CDR3 is 16 residues. Some clones are missing from TCRdb's copy, which holds only in-frame ones; the method was immunoSEQ multiplex PCR. The table has 410,000 or so clones, around 89% seen once. The chain uses TRBV18 and TRBJ1-1; possible D gene TRBD1, 5 bases. Sequenced input: peripheral blood. This receptor was identified in a woman in her thirties or forties with COVID-19, enrolled during active disease. The CDR3 DNA reads as TGTGCCAGCTCACCAGAGTCAGGGAGGTGGAACACTGAAGCTTTCTTT. Protein: CASSPESGRWNTEAFF. The full variable domain, rest sourced from reference TRBV18 and TRBJ1-1, is NAGVMQNPRHLVRRRGQEARLRCSPMKGHSHVYWYRQLPEEGLKFMVYLQKENIIDESGMPKERFSAEFPKEGPSILRIQQVVRGDSAAYFCASSPESGRWNTEAFFGQGTRLTVV.